This entry describes one T cell receptor (beta chain). The antigen remains unidentified. These data originate in a study of T cell repertoires in cytomegalovirus infection. Study-wide context: Selected CMV epitopes included recently identified HLA-C-restricted ones as well as well-studied HLA-B-restricted ones. The study, taken as a whole, reports: The response measured ex vivo was dominated by TCR beta clonotypes (HLA-C-restricted and CMV-specific).

One entry per CDR3 protein, called by TCRdb with MiXCR from the reads. The sample includes some 100,000 distinct CDR3 sequences, less than 30% of them seen just once. CDR3 length equals 13 residues. Trimming cost V 4 bases and J 2 bases, with 9 bases left between them. The source of this sequence is a human donor in good health (CMV status not recorded). Some clones in this sample may be carry-over from other donors' samples. The chain is built from TRBV12-3 or TRBV12-4 and TRBJ2-7; the D gene is possibly TRBD1 (5 bases). Sequencing used CD8+ T cells from cultured PBMCs, obtained from culture after CMV antigen stimulation. CDR3 nucleotides: TGTGCCAGCAGTTACTTGGGGCCCTACGAGCAGTACTTC. It translates to CASSYLGPYEQYF.